These T cell receptor beta chains were read from a single sample in a study of blood T cell repertoires in COVID-19. Profiling relied on immunoSEQ multiplex PCR, and the TCRdb table lists in-frame clones only, not all of them. The repertoire consists of some 180,000 clones, with over 70% occurring once and the leading ten covering roughly 7.2%. Sequenced input: peripheral blood. These receptor sequences come from a woman aged 35 to 49 with COVID-19, enrolled during active disease. The CDR3 runs from the conserved cysteine through the conserved F or W. D genes are given only for firm matches. Some rows have no size entry. The others give once, few or many, or a class for an expanded clone.

d_gene	v_gene	j_gene	abundance	CDR3aa	CDR3nt
TRBD1	TRBV13	TRBJ1-4	NA	CASSSTWPGQGWTANEKLFF	TGTGCCAGCAGTTCCACATGGCCGGGACAGGGATGGACGGCTAATGAAAAACTGTTTTTT
NA	TRBV5-1	TRBJ1-1	NA	CASSLTGMNTEAFF	TGCGCCAGCAGCTTGACAGGGATGAACACTGAAGCTTTCTTT
NA	TRBV3-1/TRBV3-2	TRBJ1-4	few	CASSGTAGTNEKLFF	TGTGCCAGTAGCGGTACTGCGGGAACTAATGAAAAACTGTTTTTT
NA	TRBV6-5	TRBJ1-6	NA	CASRLDSRGASPLHF	TGTGCCAGCAGACTGGACAGCCGGGGGGCTTCACCCCTCCACTTT
TRBD1	TRBV3-1/TRBV3-2	TRBJ1-2	NA	CASSGQAPFYGYTF	TGTGCCAGCAGCGGACAGGCACCCTTCTATGGCTACACCTTC
NA	TRBV11-2	TRBJ1-3	NA	CASSLIETGNTIYF	TGTGCCAGCAGCTTAATAGAGACTGGAAACACCATATATTTT
NA	TRBV27	TRBJ1-1	NA	CASSSSAGTEAFF	TGTGCCAGCAGTTCCTCGGCAGGGACTGAAGCTTTCTTT
TRBD1	TRBV6-5	TRBJ1-2	NA	CASSYSDRGYGYTF	TGTGCCAGCAGTTATTCGGACAGGGGCTATGGCTACACCTTC
TRBD2	TRBV27	TRBJ2-1	once	CASSEAGGALNEQFF	TGTGCCAGCAGTGAGGCGGGGGGCGCACTCAATGAGCAGTTCTTC
NA	TRBV11-2	TRBJ1-6	many	CASSLGPGHQINNSPLHF	TGTGCCAGCAGCTTAGGACCGGGACACCAAATTAATAATTCACCCCTCCACTTT
NA	TRBV11-3	TRBJ2-7	NA	CASSSRTNPYEQYF	TGTGCCAGCAGCTCCCGGACAAATCCCTACGAGCAGTACTTC
TRBD2	TRBV7-6	TRBJ2-1	NA	CASSPGVSGRSEQFF	TGTGCCAGCAGCCCAGGGGTTAGCGGGAGGAGTGAGCAGTTCTTC
TRBD1	TRBV6-1	TRBJ1-2	once	CASSERSGGYGYTF	TGTGCCAGCAGTGAAAGGTCAGGGGGCTATGGCTACACCTTC
NA	TRBV11-3	TRBJ2-7	few	CASSPGTQRYEQYF	TGTGCCAGCAGCCCCGGGACTCAACGCTACGAGCAGTACTTC
TRBD1	TRBV14	TRBJ2-1	NA	CASSQVNDRGNEQFF	TGTGCCAGCAGCCAAGTTAACGACAGGGGCAATGAGCAGTTCTTC
NA	TRBV7-2	TRBJ1-5	NA	CASSYGRGSNQPQHF	TGTGCCAGCAGTTATGGACGGGGGAGCAATCAGCCCCAGCATTTT
NA	TRBV12-5	TRBJ1-4	NA	CASGPEALSTNEKLFF	TGTGCTAGTGGGCCCGAGGCCCTTTCAACTAATGAAAAACTGTTTTTT
NA	TRBV6-4	TRBJ1-2	NA	CASSDSGGGGYTF	TGTGCCAGCAGTGACTCAGGGGGTGGAGGCTACACCTTC
NA	TRBV5-5	TRBJ1-4	once	CASSLVVFNSNLGINEKLFF	TGTGCCAGCAGCTTGGTCGTCTTTAACTCCAACTTGGGCATAAATGAAAAACTGTTTTTT
TRBD1	TRBV5-1	TRBJ2-5	NA	CASSGRQGSETQYF	TGCGCCAGCAGCGGAAGACAGGGGTCAGAGACCCAGTACTTC
TRBD1	TRBV10-3	TRBJ2-7	NA	CAITGTGEEQYF	TGTGCCATAACAGGGACAGGCGAAGAGCAGTACTTC
NA	TRBV9	TRBJ2-7	NA	CASSVNPTVGGEQYF	TGTGCCAGCAGCGTCAACCCCACGGTGGGGGGCGAGCAGTACTTC
TRBD1	TRBV5-1	TRBJ2-5	NA	CASRATLGQAQTQYF	TGCGCCAGCAGAGCTACCTTGGGACAGGCCCAGACCCAGTACTTC
NA	TRBV3-1/TRBV3-2	TRBJ1-5	NA	CASSRTVGGANQPQHF	TGTGCCAGCAGCCGAACCGTGGGGGGGGCGAACCAGCCCCAGCATTTT
NA	TRBV10-1	TRBJ2-3	NA	CASSPGLDTQYF	TGCGCCAGCAGCCCGGGACTAGATACGCAGTATTTT
NA	TRBV7-8	TRBJ1-1	NA	CASSPSGMNTEAFF	TGTGCCAGCAGCCCGTCCGGGATGAACACTGAAGCTTTCTTT
TRBD1	TRBV15	TRBJ2-7	once	CATSRDTGEFYEQYF	TGTGCCACCAGCAGAGATACAGGGGAATTTTACGAGCAGTACTTC
TRBD2	TRBV11-2	TRBJ2-3	NA	CASSFRTSGRFMTDTQYF	TGTGCCAGCAGCTTTAGGACTAGCGGCCGGTTTATGACAGATACGCAGTATTTT
NA	TRBV25-1	TRBJ1-6	NA	CASSDSPSVSPLHF	TGTGCCAGCAGTGACTCCCCTTCGGTTTCACCCCTCCACTTT
TRBD1	TRBV10-2	TRBJ1-5	few	CASRPGTAIGQPQHF	TGCGCCAGCAGGCCCGGGACAGCTATCGGGCAGCCCCAGCATTTT
NA	TRBV7-2	TRBJ2-5	once	CASTPSQYRETQYF	TGTGCCAGCACCCCTAGCCAGTACAGAGAGACCCAGTACTTC
NA	TRBV19	TRBJ1-2	NA	CASSMTVDYGYTF	TGTGCCAGTAGTATGACAGTAGACTATGGCTACACCTTC
TRBD1	TRBV5-5	TRBJ1-5	NA	CASSPQGAMGNQPQHF	TGTGCCAGCAGCCCTCAGGGGGCGATGGGCAATCAGCCCCAGCATTTT
NA	TRBV7-8	TRBJ1-1	NA	CASSLKAGADTEAFF	TGTGCCAGCAGCTTAAAGGCGGGCGCGGACACTGAAGCTTTCTTT
NA	TRBV27	TRBJ2-5	NA	CASSSPRGETRETQYF	TGTGCCAGCAGTTCCCCCAGGGGAGAGACCCGGGAGACCCAGTACTTC
TRBD2	TRBV10-2	TRBJ2-5	NA	CASTQAGDMETQYF	TGCGCCAGCACCCAGGCGGGAGATATGGAGACCCAGTACTTC
NA	TRBV16	TRBJ2-5	NA	CASSHRRGRTTQETQYF	TGTGCCAGCAGCCACCGGCGGGGTCGGACAACTCAAGAGACCCAGTACTTC
NA	TRBV6-5	TRBJ2-5	few	CASRRGGGQETQYF	TGTGCCAGCAGGCGAGGGGGGGGGCAAGAGACCCAGTACTTC
TRBD2	TRBV7-7	TRBJ2-2	once	CASSLSGLAGSGELFF	TGTGCTAGCAGCTTATCCGGACTAGCGGGATCCGGGGAGCTGTTTTTT
TRBD1	TRBV7-8	TRBJ2-5	NA	CATSTPTGDLEETQYF	TGTGCCACTTCGACACCGACAGGGGATTTGGAGGAGACCCAGTACTTC